Reported below is one T cell receptor (beta chain). The data were taken from a study of OX40 agonist ivuxolimab in advanced cancers. In germline, CDR1 is SGHTA, CDR2 FQGNSA. The CDR3 consists of 17 residues. V was cut by 0 bases and J by 2 bases, with 15 bases left in between. Clones were read by immunoSEQ multiplex PCR, and TCRdb kept only the in-frame ones, dropping some. The table records 100,000 or so clones, approximately 89% of them present only once. Here the sequenced sample was CD4+ or CD8+ T cells sorted from blood, taken in a trial of the OX40 agonist ivuxolimab. The V call is TRBV7-2, the J call TRBJ2-3; D ambiguous. This sequence originates from an adult with an advanced solid tumor such as melanoma, head and neck, liver or kidney cancer. In nucleotides, the CDR3 is TGTGCCAGCAGCTTAGCCCCCCCGGGCGCACACACAGATACGCAGTATTTT. This codes for CASSLAPPGAHTDTQYF.